This T cell receptor (beta chain) was obtained from a study of metastatic and nonmetastatic thyroid tumors. As for the study in general: Thyroid patients, malignant and benign, had repertoires compared across blood and tumor or nodule tissue.

Patients had received no treatment of any kind before thyroid surgery. Germline V gene sequence: CDR1 MNHNS, CDR2 SASEGT. CDR3 length: 13 residues. Trimming took off 9 bases at V and 2 bases at J, with 13 bases between the two ends. A few counts support this clone. MiXCR reprocessed the PCR reads for TCRdb. In the table there are roughly 36,000 clones, 25% to 30% of which are singletons. The origin of this receptor is a female donor with papillary thyroid cancer or a benign thyroid nodule (not recorded which). Some clones in this sample may be carry-over from other donors' samples. Material for sequencing was blood. V is TRBV6-1 and J is TRBJ2-5; D is ambiguous. The CDR3 nucleotides read TGTGCCAGATCATCCACTGGGCAAGAGACCCAGTACTTC. As protein: CARSSTGQETQYF.